The 28 T cell receptor beta chains in this list originate from one sample, sequenced in a study of blood T cells in healthy people across ages. Using a J-beta primer mix together with a sample-barcoded 5' primer, a second PCR was run for about 6 to 11 cycles. Each CDR3 protein is one row after TCRdb ran MiXCR on the 5' RACE reads. The sample consists of hundreds of thousands of distinct CDR3 sequences, about 28% of them appearing once. These same records also appear under a second study, on T cells of mothers and their children.

The material sequenced was blood. All receptors come from a boy between 2 and 15 years old in good health.

The chain couples TRBV30 to TRBJ2-1; TRBD2 agrees at 12 bases. Trimming at V came to 5 bases and at J to 5 bases, leaving 10 bases not matched to a gene. CDR1 GTSNPN and CDR2 SVGIG come from the germline V gene (reference sequence). This CDR3 contains 16 residues. The chain's CDR3 is CAWGRGGLAGHNEQFF. In nucleotides, the CDR3 is TGTGCCTGGGGCAGAGGTGGACTAGCGGGACACAATGAGCAGTTCTTC.

This chain links TRBV7-2 with TRBJ1-4; D is ambiguous. Trimming pared 2 bases from V and 2 bases from J, leaving 6 bases between. CDR3 length equals 14 residues. Germline V gene lookup returns CDR1 SGHTA and CDR2 FQGNSA. The CDR3, as DNA: TGTGCCAGCAGCTTACGGCGGACTAATGAAAAACTGTTTTTT. Encoded protein: CASSLRRTNEKLFF.

The chain is built from TRBV4-1 and TRBJ1-5; D is unresolved. Trimming left V 3 bases short and J 5 bases short, with 11 bases between. The CDR3 totals 14 residues. Germline CDR1 MGHRA, CDR2 YSYEKL. CDR3 nucleotide sequence: TGCGCCAGCAGCCACCAGATTGGCGATCAGCCCCAGCATTTT. Amino acids: CASSHQIGDQPQHF.

The rearrangement joins TRBV6-1 to TRBJ2-7; D is uncertain. The better agreement between TRBJ2-5 and the DNA end casts doubt on the J call. The CDR3 totals 13 residues. CDR1 and CDR2 (germline): MNHNS, SASEGT. CDR3 coding DNA: TGTGCCAGCAGTGAAGCGGCCGCCTGGACCCAGTACTTC. It encodes CASSEAAAWTQYF.

Worth noting for this clonotype: The germline gene is not matched at one end of the junction; a read error may be the cause. This chain joins TRBV4-3 and TRBJ2-5; 8 positions match TRBD2. CDR1 is LGHNA and CDR2 is YSLEER in the germline V gene. This CDR3 region has 13 residues. The CDR3 region has the DNA TGCGCCAGCAGCCAAGACGTAGGGACTAGGATACGGTTC. This encodes CASSQDVGTRIRF.

The CDR3 nucleotides are TGTGCCAGCAGCTTAGAGCCAGTCGGATCAAACGAGCAGTACTTC. Translating gives CASSLEPVGSNEQYF. The rearrangement uses TRBV7-9 and TRBJ2-5; no definite D call. The J call may be incorrect, as the DNA end agrees better with TRBJ2-7. The CDR3 is 15 amino acids. The germline CDR1 and CDR2 sequences are SEHNR and FQNEAQ (reference sequence).

The V gene is TRBV6-2 or TRBV6-3, the J gene TRBJ2-1, with D tentatively TRBD2 (5 bases). Germline CDR1 MNHEY, CDR2 SVGEGT. The V end lost 0 bases, the J end lost 0 bases, and 12 bases lay between the germline ends. The CDR3 spans 17 residues. CDR3 coding DNA: TGTGCCAGCAGTTACTCTACTAGTTCGGGCTCCTACAATGAGCAGTTCTTC. It is translated as CASSYSTSSGSYNEQFF.

The gene calls are TRBV5-1 and TRBJ2-5; D call uncertain. Germline V CDR1 and CDR2: SGHRS, YFSETQ. Trimming removed 3 bases at V and 2 bases at J, with 8 bases between. The CDR3 is made up of 13 amino acids. CDR3 DNA sequence: TGCGCCAGCAGCTCAGGAAAGCAAGAGACCCAGTACTTC. Translated, it gives CASSSGKQETQYF. Full variable domain (outside the CDR3, taken from reference TRBV5-1 and TRBJ2-5): KAGVTQTPRYLIKTRGQQVTLSCSPISGHRSVSWYQQTPGQGLQFLFEYFSETQRNKGNFPGRFSGRQFSNSRSEMNVSTLELGDSALYLCASSSGKQETQYFGPGTRLLVL.

V gene TRBV11-2 combines with J gene TRBJ2-7; the match to TRBD2 covers 7 bases. CDR1 SGHAT and CDR2 FQNNGV come from the germline V gene. With V trimmed by 3 bases and J by 6 bases, 14 bases remained unmatched. The CDR3 is made up of 16 amino acids. CDR3 sequence: CASSFRGSSGHGEQYF. CDR3 in DNA: TGTGCCAGCAGCTTTCGGGGATCTAGCGGCCATGGCGAGCAGTACTTC.

The chain is built from TRBV5-1 and TRBJ1-1; 7 bases are shared with TRBD1. The germline V gene encodes CDR1 SGHRS and CDR2 YFSETQ. CDR3 length: 15 residues. After removal of 0 bases from V and 4 bases from J, the junction contained 6 bases not matched to a gene. The CDR3 sequence: CASSLADRDVTEAFF. DNA for the CDR3: TGCGCCAGCAGCTTGGCCGACAGGGATGTCACTGAAGCTTTCTTT.

The chain carries TRBV12-3 or TRBV12-4 and TRBJ2-7; 7 bases match TRBD1. The CDR3 consists of 18 residues. The V and J ends lost 3 bases and 0 bases, in that order; junction bases with no gene match: 14. CDR3 nucleotide sequence: TGTGCCAGCAGTTTTGATGGTCGACAGGGAAGGAGCTCCTACGAGCAGTACTTC. Translating gives CASSFDGRQGRSSYEQYF.

The chain carries TRBV7-9 and TRBJ2-5; 11 bases are shared with TRBD2. The DNA end lines up better with TRBJ2-1; the J call may be wrong. The CDR3 totals 17 residues. Germline loops: CDR1 SEHNR, CDR2 FQNEAQ (reference sequence). The CDR3: CASSLDVRGLAENEQFF. The CDR3 nucleotides read TGTGCCAGCAGCTTAGATGTCCGGGGACTAGCGGAGAATGAGCAGTTCTTC.

This sequence joins TRBV28 and TRBJ1-6; TRBD1 might be the D (5 bases). Germline-derived CDR1 and CDR2 are MDHEN and SYDVKM. The CDR3 consists of 15 residues. V dropped 7 bases and J dropped 9 bases, with 19 bases sitting between them. As DNA, the CDR3 is TGTGCCAGCAAGTGGTTAGGGGCGCGGGGTTCACCCCTCCACTTT. Its protein product is CASKWLGARGSPLHF.

The genes are TRBV7-8 and TRBJ2-5; TRBD2 matches at 7 bases. Losses at the gene ends were 4 bases for V and 7 bases for J; bases not matched to a gene: 9. The CDR3 runs 14 residues. The germline CDR1 and CDR2 sequences are SGHVS and FQNEAQ. CDR3 in DNA: TGTGCCAGCAGCTCCGGGACTACCCTGGGGACCCAGTACTTC. This encodes CASSSGTTLGTQYF.

This clonotype was recorded a few times. The chain couples TRBV6-2 or TRBV6-3 to TRBJ1-4; D gene unclear. Germline V gene data show CDR1 as MNHEY and CDR2 as SVGEGT. Trimming removed 6 bases from V and 5 bases from J, with 19 bases in between. This CDR3 region has 16 residues. The CDR3 coding sequence is TGTGCCAGCAGACCTCATGGACCCCGGCCGAATGAAAAACTGTTTTTT. This codes for CASRPHGPRPNEKLFF.

This clonotype was counted a few times. This chain links TRBV9 with TRBJ2-5, with 8 bases that match TRBD2. The J segment lost 5 bases and the V segment lost 1 base, leaving 4 bases of the junction unmatched. The length of the CDR3 is 14 residues. Germline assignment: CDR1 SGDLS and CDR2 YYNGEE. CDR3 sequence: CASSVTTSAETQYF. CDR3 sequence (DNA): TGTGCCAGCAGCGTAACGACTAGCGCGGAGACCCAGTACTTC. Using reference TRBV9 and TRBJ2-5 for the parts outside the CDR3, the full variable domain is DSGVTQTPKHLITATGQRVTLRCSPRSGDLSVYWYQQSLDQGLQFLIQYYNGEERAKGNILERFSAQQFPDLHSELNLSSLELGDSALYFCASSVTTSAETQYFGPGTRLLVL.

The chain combines TRBV13 with TRBJ2-5; D may be TRBD1 (8 bases). Trimming pared 5 bases from V and 0 bases from J, leaving 16 bases between. The CDR3 is made up of 16 amino acids. The germline V gene has CDR1 PRHDT and CDR2 FYEKMQ (reference sequence). CDR3 nucleotide sequence: TGTGCCAGCAGCCGACGGACAGGGAGGGACCAAGAGACCCAGTACTTC. Translating it yields CASSRRTGRDQETQYF.

The rearrangement joins TRBV20-1 to TRBJ2-6, with D hard to call. CDR1 is DFQATT and CDR2 is SNEGSKA in the germline V gene (reference sequence). V was pared by 3 bases and J by 7 bases, with 16 bases between. The CDR3 spans 15 residues. The DNA of the CDR3 is TGCAGTGCTAGGTCGCAGGCCATTTTCGCCAACGTCCTGACTTTC. Its protein product is CSARSQAIFANVLTF.

The rearrangement uses TRBV5-1 and TRBJ1-1; D is unclear. Germline CDR1 and CDR2: SGHRS and YFSETQ. The CDR3 is 16 residues long. V lost 3 bases, J lost 5 bases, and 20 bases lay in between. CDR3 in DNA: TGCGCCAGCAGCTGGGAAACAGCTGGGCGATCTACTGAAGCTTTCTTT. It is translated as CASSWETAGRSTEAFF.

The V gene is TRBV4-3, the J gene TRBJ1-2, with 8 bases lining up with TRBD1. V lost 3 bases, J lost 7 bases, and 7 bases stayed unmatched. The CDR3 runs to 14 residues. Germline CDR1 and CDR2: LGHNA and YSLEER. This CDR3 is CASSQFRGRGGYTF. CDR3 DNA: TGCGCCAGCAGCCAGTTCAGGGGGCGCGGTGGCTACACCTTC.

The chain joins TRBV18 to TRBJ2-5; TRBD1 matches 11 bases. Germline assignment: CDR1 KGHSH and CDR2 LQKENI. There are 15 residues in the CDR3. V lost 3 bases to trimming and J lost 1 base; unmatched junction nucleotides: 1. CDR3 DNA: TGTGCCAGCTCACCGGACAGGGGGCCCCAAGAGACCCAGTACTTC. Amino acids: CASSPDRGPQETQYF.

This clonotype has only a few counts. The genes are TRBV2 and TRBJ2-1, with D maybe TRBD2 (5 bases). CDR1 and CDR2 from the germline V gene are SNHLY and FYNNEI. Trimming removed 5 bases from V and 5 bases from J, with 7 bases in between. There are 12 residues in the CDR3. The DNA for the CDR3 is TGTGCCAGCAGTCGGGAAGACAATGAGCAGTTCTTC. Translating gives CASSREDNEQFF.

The genes are TRBV2 and TRBJ2-5; 11 positions agree with TRBD1. The DNA matches TRBJ2-7 better at its end, which makes the J call doubtful. CDR1 is SNHLY, CDR2 FYNNEI, per germline. This CDR3 contains 14 residues. CDR3 bases: TGTGCCAGCAGAGGACAGGGGGCGAGGGGCGAGCAGTACTTC. Its protein is CASRGQGARGEQYF.

The chain recombines TRBV7-9 with TRBJ2-1; 11 positions match TRBD2. The CDR3 extends over 17 amino acids. J gave up 4 bases and V 5 bases, and 10 bases lay outside the gene matches. From germline, CDR1 is SEHNR and CDR2 FQNEAQ (reference sequence). DNA of the CDR3: TGTGCCAGCAGCCAAAGCCCACTAGCGGGAGTTTACAATGAGCAGTTCTTC. Its translation: CASSQSPLAGVYNEQFF.

This clonotype was picked up a small number of times. This chain joins TRBV10-3 and TRBJ2-1; 11 positions match TRBD2. J gave up 4 bases and V 3 bases, and 5 bases lay outside the gene matches. The length of the CDR3 is 16 residues. The V gene's germline CDR1 is ENHRY and CDR2 SYGVKD. CDR3 region: CAISDRSGRAYNEQFF. The CDR3 DNA reads as TGTGCCATCAGTGACCGTAGCGGGAGGGCTTACAATGAGCAGTTCTTC.

This clonotype was detected a few times. V usage is TRBV7-2 and J usage is TRBJ2-5; 8 nucleotides agree with TRBD2. Trimming removed 1 base from V and 5 bases from J; junction bases left unmatched: 9. Germline V gives CDR1 SGHTA, CDR2 FQGNSA. CDR3 size: 16 residues. The CDR3 region is CASSLVGLGSSETQYF. The DNA of the CDR3 is TGTGCCAGCAGCTTAGTGGGACTAGGGTCCTCTGAGACCCAGTACTTC.

The chain carries TRBV19 and TRBJ1-5; D possibly corresponds to TRBD1 (5 bases). CDR3 length equals 14 residues. In germline, CDR1 is LNHDA, CDR2 SQIVND (reference sequence). Trimming cost V 3 bases and J 6 bases, with 12 bases left between them. Here the CDR3 reads CASSMEGAVQPQHF. Written as DNA, the CDR3 is TGTGCCAGTAGTATGGAAGGGGCGGTTCAGCCCCAGCATTTT.

This clonotype turned up a few times. The chain combines TRBV7-9 with TRBJ2-7; 10 nucleotides align to TRBD2. With 3 bases clipped from V and 3 bases from J, the junction kept 5 bases outside the gene matches. CDR3 length: 15 amino acids. The germline V gene encodes CDR1 SEHNR and CDR2 FQNEAQ (reference sequence). CDR3 nucleotides: TGTGCCAGCAGCTTTAGCGGGGGGCCCATCTACGAGCAGTACTTC. It encodes CASSFSGGPIYEQYF.